Below, 26 T cell receptor beta chains from the same sample are listed, as sequenced in a study of cytomegalovirus exposure and HLA in healthy donors. With 60 Vbeta and 13 Jbeta primers, the PCR was carried out. Assay used: immunoSEQ multiplex PCR; TCRdb lists only in-frame clones, some missing. The sample includes some 56,000 clones, around three fifths of them seen just once. Sequencing used PBMCs. These TCRs come from a human donor in good health.

The genes are TRBV6-1 and TRBJ2-1; D call uncertain. CDR3 length equals 15 residues. Germline assignment: CDR1 MNHNS and CDR2 SASEGT. V was clipped by 3 bases and J by 9 bases, with 18 bases between them. DNA of the CDR3: TGTGCCAGCAGTGAGTACGACTTCAACAAGGTTGAGCAGTTCTTC. Protein sequence: CASSEYDFNKVEQFF.

The rearrangement uses TRBV19 and TRBJ1-5; possibly TRBD1 for D (6 bases). V gave up 4 bases and J gave up 2 bases, with 12 bases separating them. Germline V gene data show CDR1 as LNHDA and CDR2 as SQIVND (reference sequence). This CDR3 comprises 15 residues. CDR3 coding DNA: TGTGCCAGTAGTACAACAGGGTCGCGCAATCAGCCCCAGCATTTT. Translation gives CASSTTGSRNQPQHF. The whole variable domain, remainder taken from reference TRBV19 and TRBJ1-5, is DGGITQSPKYLFRKEGQNVTLSCEQNLNHDAMYWYRQDPGQGLRLIYYSQIVNDFQKGDIAEGYSVSREKKESFPLTVTSAQKNPTAFYLCASSTTGSRNQPQHFGDGTRLSIL.

This clone was detected a few times. The chain employs TRBV6-1 and TRBJ2-7; perhaps TRBD1 as D (6 bases). The CDR3 covers 17 residues. V shed 1 base and J shed 6 bases, with 22 bases lying between them. Germline V gene lookup returns CDR1 MNHNS and CDR2 SASEGT. The CDR3 here is CASSEGRWAGEKGEQYF. The CDR3 DNA reads TGTGCCAGCAGTGAAGGTCGCTGGGCAGGGGAAAAAGGCGAGCAGTACTTC.

J is TRBJ2-5 and V is TRBV7-6; TRBD1 might be the D (5 bases). The CDR3 has 19 residues. With 5 bases removed from V and 2 bases from J, the gap between germline ends came to 27 bases. Germline V CDR1 and CDR2: SGHVS, FNYEAQ. This CDR3 reads CASSGLSRSRRQPQETQYF. The CDR3 region has the DNA TGTGCCAGCAGCGGTCTTTCCCGATCCCGGCGACAGCCGCAAGAGACCCAGTACTTC.

The chain recombines TRBV9 with TRBJ1-2; the match to TRBD1 covers 9 bases. V was clipped by 4 bases and J by 5 bases; unmatched bases: 18. This CDR3 comprises 18 residues. CDR1 SGDLS and CDR2 YYNGEE come from the germline V gene. As DNA, the CDR3 is TGTGCCAGCAGCCCGACGGGGGACAGGGTTAATCAATGGTATGGCTACACCTTC. It translates to CASSPTGDRVNQWYGYTF.

By share, this clone ranks as medium-sized. The chain has TRBV9 and TRBJ2-7; 10 positions match TRBD1. Germline loops: CDR1 SGDLS, CDR2 YYNGEE. The CDR3 is 14 amino acids. The V gene end was trimmed by 9 bases and the J gene end by 1 base; junction bases not matched to a gene: 7. The CDR3 nucleotides are TGTGCCATACCAGGACAGGGGGGTTCCTACGAGCAGTACTTC. This translates into CAIPGQGGSYEQYF.

There are a few counts of this clone. The V and J genes are TRBV25-1 and TRBJ1-2; 8 bases match TRBD1. Looked up from germline, CDR1 is MGHDK and CDR2 is SYGVNS. V shed 6 bases, J shed 8 bases, and the junction held 5 bases outside the gene matches. The CDR3 is made up of 12 amino acids. The CDR3 is CASRGQAMGYTF. CDR3 nucleotide sequence: TGTGCCAGCAGGGGACAGGCTATGGGCTACACCTTC.

The chain recombines TRBV5-1 with TRBJ1-3; D is possibly TRBD1 (5 bases). Trimming removed 4 bases from V and 0 bases from J, with 11 bases in between. Germline CDR1 reads SGHRS; CDR2 reads YFSETQ. This CDR3 is built from 15 residues. The CDR3 nucleotides are TGCGCCAGCAGCCCGGGGGATCACTCTGGAAACACCATATATTTT. Protein product: CASSPGDHSGNTIYF.

This clone has only one observation. The chain is built from TRBV5-1 and TRBJ1-1; a weak D match, TRBD1 (6 bases). V was shortened by 6 bases and J by 4 bases, with 19 bases between the two germline ends. CDR1 is SGHRS, CDR2 YFSETQ, per germline. The CDR3 contains 15 residues. The chain's CDR3 is CASTPGQTKPTEAFF. CDR3 DNA sequence: TGCGCCAGCACCCCCGGACAGACCAAACCCACTGAAGCTTTCTTT. The variable domain in full, with the rest retrieved from reference TRBV5-1 and TRBJ1-1, is KAGVTQTPRYLIKTRGQQVTLSCSPISGHRSVSWYQQTPGQGLQFLFEYFSETQRNKGNFPGRFSGRQFSNSRSEMNVSTLELGDSALYLCASTPGQTKPTEAFFGQGTRLTVV.

V is TRBV15 and J is TRBJ1-1; 8 nucleotides line up with TRBD1. Germline V gives CDR1 LNHNV, CDR2 YYDKDF (reference sequence). The length of the CDR3 is 13 residues. V gave up 6 bases and J gave up 11 bases; unmatched junction bases: 11. Written as DNA, the CDR3 is TGTGCCACCAGTCCCCGTCGACAGGGGATGGCTTTCTTT. Translation gives CATSPRRQGMAFF.

The sample holds one count of this clone. V and J are TRBV4-3 and TRBJ2-7, with TRBD1 matching over 7 bases. Per germline, CDR1 LGHNA and CDR2 YSLEER. The V segment lost 4 bases and the J segment 2 bases; nucleotides outside the gene matches: 8. This CDR3 has 15 amino acids. In DNA form, the CDR3 reads TGCGCCAGCAGCCCTCGGACAGGCGCCACCTACGAGCAGTACTTC. It codes for CASSPRTGATYEQYF.

V gene TRBV7-9 combines with J gene TRBJ2-3; D remains unclear. The V gene lost 4 bases and the J gene lost 4 bases, with 9 bases spanning the gap. CDR3 length: 13 residues. Looked up from germline, CDR1 is SEHNR and CDR2 is FQNEAQ (reference sequence). As DNA, the CDR3 is TGTGCCAGCAGCTCCCTCCCCCCAGATACGCAGTATTTT. This codes for CASSSLPPDTQYF.

This chain joins TRBV15 and TRBJ1-1, with D perhaps TRBD1 (5 bases). Trimming removed 1 base from V and 3 bases from J, with 9 bases in between. The CDR3 length is 14 residues. CDR1 and CDR2 (germline): LNHNV, YYDKDF (reference sequence). The CDR3 nucleotides read TGTGCCACCAGCAGAGCCCCGGGGGACACTGAAGCTTTCTTT. This encodes CATSRAPGDTEAFF.

The chain employs TRBV6-6 and TRBJ1-1; no definite D call. Germline values: CDR1 MNHNY, CDR2 SVGAGI (reference sequence). The CDR3 has 12 residues. Trimming shortened V by 2 bases and J by 4 bases, and 5 bases separated the two germline ends. The CDR3 region has the DNA TGTGCCAGCAGTTACGGCCCCACTGAAGCTTTCTTT. Translating it yields CASSYGPTEAFF.

This clone was seen just once. The J gene is TRBJ2-7, the V gene TRBV10-2, with TRBD1 identical over 7 bases. Germline loops: CDR1 WSHSY, CDR2 SAAADI. The CDR3 is made up of 12 amino acids. V lost 6 bases, J lost 6 bases, and 5 bases stayed unmatched. The CDR3 loop reads CASSRQGCEQYF. The CDR3, as DNA: TGCGCCAGCAGCCGACAGGGCTGCGAGCAGTACTTC.

This clone came up a few times. V usage is TRBV5-1 and J usage is TRBJ2-1; 10 nucleotides line up with TRBD2. J was trimmed by 6 bases and V by 0 bases; bases with no gene match: 3. In germline, CDR1 is SGHRS, CDR2 YFSETQ. The CDR3 runs to 15 residues. DNA of the CDR3: TGCGCCAGCAGCTTGGGTAGCGGGGGGTCCAATGAGCAGTTCTTC. It codes for CASSLGSGGSNEQFF.

This chain joins TRBV9 and TRBJ1-1; the D is unclear. The germline V gene encodes CDR1 SGDLS and CDR2 YYNGEE. This CDR3 is 14 amino acids long. Between the trimmed V and J ends, which lost 0 bases and 5 bases, there was a span of 11 bases. For the CDR3, the DNA is TGTGCCAGCAGCGTAGATGATCGGAGGACTGAAGCTTTCTTT. Encoded protein: CASSVDDRRTEAFF.

This clone turned up a few times. V is TRBV2 and J is TRBJ2-3; tentative D call: TRBD2 (6 bases). V was shortened by 2 bases and J by 5 bases, with 11 bases between the two germline ends. Germline assignment: CDR1 SNHLY and CDR2 FYNNEI. The CDR3 sequence is 14 residues long. CDR3 coding DNA: TGTGCCAGCAGTGAATGGGGGGTAAAAGATACGCAGTATTTT. The encoded protein is CASSEWGVKDTQYF.

In its sample, this clone was seen a few times. J is TRBJ2-2 and V is TRBV27; no clear D. V lost 7 bases and J lost 0, with 6 bases in between. This CDR3 region has 13 residues. CDR1 is MNHEY and CDR2 is SMNVEV in the germline V gene (reference sequence). CDR3 region: CASTETNTGELFF. DNA for the CDR3: TGTGCCAGCACAGAAACGAACACCGGGGAGCTGTTTTTT.

The rearrangement joins TRBV2 to TRBJ2-7; 7 bases are shared with TRBD1. CDR1 is SNHLY and CDR2 is FYNNEI in the germline V gene. V shed 6 bases, J shed 0 bases, and the junction held 5 bases outside the gene matches. The CDR3 length is 14 residues. CDR3 in amino acids: CASRRQGNSYEQYF. The CDR3 DNA is TGTGCCAGCAGAAGACAGGGAAACTCCTACGAGCAGTACTTC.

The CDR3, as DNA: TGTGCCAGCAGCCAAGAGAGGGGGCGCTCACCCCTCCACTTT. It is translated as CASSQERGRSPLHF. The rearrangement joins TRBV4-2 to TRBJ1-6, with 7 bases lining up with TRBD1. Germline CDR1 LGHNA, CDR2 YNFKEQ. The CDR3 length is 14 residues. The trim removed 0 bases at V and 10 bases at J, leaving 3 bases unmatched.

The rearrangement joins TRBV29-1 to TRBJ2-1, with 9 nucleotides matching TRBD2. Trimming at V came to 4 bases and at J to 7 bases, leaving 8 bases not matched to a gene. The CDR3 is made up of 14 amino acids. The germline V gene encodes CDR1 SQVTM and CDR2 ANQGSEA. This CDR3 reads CSVVPAGGGNEQFF. CDR3 sequence (DNA): TGCAGCGTTGTACCAGCGGGGGGCGGGAATGAGCAGTTCTTC.

The J gene is TRBJ2-5, the V gene TRBV4-3, with 13 bases fitting TRBD2. Judging by the DNA end, TRBJ2-7 fits better; the J call may be wrong. Germline loops: CDR1 LGHNA, CDR2 YSLEER. There are 15 residues in the CDR3. The CDR3 coding sequence is TGCGCCAGCAGCCAGGGGACTAGCGGGGAGTACGAGCAGTACTTC. It translates to CASSQGTSGEYEQYF.

This chain joins TRBV6-5 and TRBJ2-1; TRBD2 is a possible D gene (6 bases). CDR3 length: 13 amino acids. Trimming removed 2 bases at V and 5 bases at J, with 7 bases between. The germline gives CDR1 MNHEY, CDR2 SVGAGI. The CDR3 bases are TGTGCCAGCAGTTACGGGGGGAACAATGAGCAGTTCTTC. Its translation is CASSYGGNNEQFF.

As for this clone: One junction end does not reproduce the germline sequence, and a read error may be involved. The CDR3 DNA follows: TGTGCCAGCAGCCAAGCCAGCGGGGGGGCCTCCTACGAGCAGTACTTC. It yields the protein CASSQASGGASYEQYF. The J gene is TRBJ2-7, the V gene TRBV4-1, with 10 bases lining up with TRBD2. Germline CDR1 and CDR2: MGHRA and YSYEKL. The CDR3 spans 16 residues.

The genes are TRBV11-2 and TRBJ1-2; 9 bases are a match to TRBD1. The germline V gene has CDR1 SGHAT and CDR2 FQNNGV. The V and J ends lost 4 bases and 4 bases, in that order; junction bases with no gene match: 10. The CDR3 extends over 16 amino acids. The CDR3 sequence is CASSSSGTGTVYGYTF. CDR3 DNA sequence: TGTGCCAGCAGCTCATCTGGGACAGGGACAGTCTATGGCTACACCTTC.